This T cell receptor beta chain appears in the sequencing data of a study of cytomegalovirus exposure and HLA in healthy donors. Study summary: Of all 400 or so donors who were genotyped, roughly 81% belonged to the Caucasian-associated ancestry cluster. Study-level points and caveats: According to reports, the classifier identified cytomegalovirus status with high specificity and sensitivity. A likely sequencing artifact accounted for one observed cluster of highly shared sequence variants.

The CDR3 is made up of 16 amino acids. Trimming at V came to 3 bases and at J to 4 bases, leaving 7 bases not matched to a gene. Germline V gene lookup returns CDR1 SGHVS and CDR2 FQNEAQ. Details on this clone: The antigen remains unidentified.

With 60 Vbeta and 13 Jbeta primers, the PCR was carried out. Data came from immunoSEQ multiplex PCR; TCRdb stores just in-frame clones and leaves some out. The data show roughly 110,000 clones, with under 80% seen just once and approximately 3.7% held by the top ten. The source of this sequence is a man aged 60 to 75 in good health and CMV-seronegative. The material sequenced was PBMCs. This rearrangement joins TRBV7-8 to TRBJ1-4, with 8 positions matching TRBD1. CDR3 DNA: TGTGCCAGCAGCTTCGAGGGGACAGGAGTTAATGAAAAACTGTTTTTT. It translates to CASSFEGTGVNEKLFF.